This is a list of T cell receptor beta chains from one sample in a study of identical twins. TCRdb re-derived calls from the 5' RACE reads in MiXCR, one entry per CDR3 protein. Of around 100,000 distinct CDR3 sequences listed, under 6.5% are singletons. Sequenced input: memory T cells sorted from blood. These receptors originate from a woman aged 45-65 years in good health. The CDR3 runs from the conserved cysteine through the conserved F or W. A D gene is named only where the DNA matches it firmly. Clone size is given for some rows only: seen once, a few or many times, or a class if the clone is expanded.

d_gene: TRBD2; j_gene: TRBJ2-1; abundance: many; v_gene: TRBV28; CDR3aa: CASVLSGSSYNEQFF; CDR3nt: TGTGCCAGCGTCCTTAGCGGGAGCTCCTACAATGAGCAGTTCTTC
d_gene: .; j_gene: TRBJ1-1; abundance: few; v_gene: TRBV5-6; CDR3aa: CASSFWGGAEAFF; CDR3nt: TGTGCCAGCAGCTTTTGGGGGGGGGCTGAAGCTTTCTTT
d_gene: .; j_gene: TRBJ1-5; abundance: few; v_gene: TRBV7-9; CDR3aa: CASSLASPGEPQHF; CDR3nt: TGTGCCAGCAGCTTAGCCAGTCCGGGAGAACCCCAGCATTTT
d_gene: TRBD1; j_gene: TRBJ2-2; abundance: many; v_gene: TRBV20-1; CDR3aa: CSGADRVTGELFF; CDR3nt: TGCAGTGGCGCGGACAGGGTCACCGGGGAGCTGTTTTTT
d_gene: .; j_gene: TRBJ1-6; abundance: few; v_gene: TRBV5-1; CDR3aa: CASSPGSRVNSPLHF; CDR3nt: TGCGCCAGCAGCCCTGGGTCTCGAGTAAATTCACCCCTCCACTTT
d_gene: TRBD1; j_gene: TRBJ1-3; abundance: many; v_gene: TRBV7-9; CDR3aa: CASSHQGDSGNTIYF; CDR3nt: TGTGCCAGCAGCCACCAGGGGGACTCTGGAAACACCATATATTTT
d_gene: .; j_gene: TRBJ2-5; abundance: many; v_gene: TRBV27; CDR3aa: CASSGRQGKETQYF; CDR3nt: TGTGCCAGCAGTGGTCGGCAGGGTAAAGAGACCCAGTACTTC
d_gene: TRBD1; j_gene: TRBJ2-7; abundance: few; v_gene: TRBV18; CDR3aa: CASTGGVGYEQYF; CDR3nt: TGTGCCAGCACAGGGGGCGTCGGGTACGAGCAGTACTTC
d_gene: .; j_gene: TRBJ2-7; abundance: many; v_gene: TRBV5-1; CDR3aa: CASSLEEGIYEQYF; CDR3nt: TGCGCCAGCAGCTTGGAAGAGGGTATCTACGAGCAGTACTTC
d_gene: .; j_gene: TRBJ1-1; abundance: many; v_gene: TRBV30; CDR3aa: CAWEGGWLDTEAFF; CDR3nt: TGTGCCTGGGAGGGTGGGTGGCTAGACACTGAAGCTTTCTTT
d_gene: .; j_gene: TRBJ2-5; abundance: many; v_gene: TRBV12-3/TRBV12-4; CDR3aa: CASSLSGTETQYF; CDR3nt: TGTGCCAGCAGTTTATCGGGGACCGAGACCCAGTACTTC
d_gene: TRBD1; j_gene: TRBJ1-1; abundance: few; v_gene: TRBV19; CDR3aa: CASSGDRGLSEAFF; CDR3nt: TGTGCCAGTAGCGGGGACAGGGGGCTTTCGGAAGCTTTCTTT
d_gene: .; j_gene: TRBJ2-3; abundance: many; v_gene: TRBV24-1; CDR3aa: CATSEKLDTQYF; CDR3nt: TGTGCCACCAGTGAAAAGCTAGATACGCAGTATTTT
d_gene: .; j_gene: TRBJ2-7; abundance: many; v_gene: TRBV13; CDR3aa: CAGRRGPYEQYF; CDR3nt: TGTGCCGGTCGGCGGGGGCCCTACGAGCAGTACTTC
d_gene: .; j_gene: TRBJ2-1; abundance: .; v_gene: TRBV27; CDR3aa: CASSWAGAGGDEQFF; CDR3nt: TGTGCCAGCAGTTGGGCAGGGGCCGGTGGGGATGAGCAGTTCTTC